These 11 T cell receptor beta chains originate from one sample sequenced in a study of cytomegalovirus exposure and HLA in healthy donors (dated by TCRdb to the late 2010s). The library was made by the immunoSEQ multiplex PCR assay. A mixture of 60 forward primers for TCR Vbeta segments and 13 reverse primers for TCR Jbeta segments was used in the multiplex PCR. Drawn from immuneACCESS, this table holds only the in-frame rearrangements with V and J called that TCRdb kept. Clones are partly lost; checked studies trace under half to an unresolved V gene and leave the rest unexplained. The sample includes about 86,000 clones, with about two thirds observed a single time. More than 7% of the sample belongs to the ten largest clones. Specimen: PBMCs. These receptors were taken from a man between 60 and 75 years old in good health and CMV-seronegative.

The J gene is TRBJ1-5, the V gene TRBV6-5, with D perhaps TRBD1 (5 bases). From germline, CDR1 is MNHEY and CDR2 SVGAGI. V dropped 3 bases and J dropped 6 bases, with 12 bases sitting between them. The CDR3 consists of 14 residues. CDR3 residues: CASSYGQGSQPQHF. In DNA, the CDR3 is TGTGCCAGCAGTTATGGGCAGGGTAGTCAGCCCCAGCATTTT.

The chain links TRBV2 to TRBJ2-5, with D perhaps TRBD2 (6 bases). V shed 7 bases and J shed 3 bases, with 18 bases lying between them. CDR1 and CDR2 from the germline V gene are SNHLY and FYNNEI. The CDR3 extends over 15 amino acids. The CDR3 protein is CASIREVDSEETQYF. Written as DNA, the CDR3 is TGTGCCAGCATCAGGGAGGTCGACAGTGAAGAGACCCAGTACTTC.

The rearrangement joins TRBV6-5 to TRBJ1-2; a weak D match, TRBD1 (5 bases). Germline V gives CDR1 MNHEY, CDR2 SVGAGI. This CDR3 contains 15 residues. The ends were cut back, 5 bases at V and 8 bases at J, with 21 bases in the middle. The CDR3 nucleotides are TGTGCCAGCAGTCCACTACCGACAGCCCCGGAAGGCTACACCTTC. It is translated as CASSPLPTAPEGYTF.

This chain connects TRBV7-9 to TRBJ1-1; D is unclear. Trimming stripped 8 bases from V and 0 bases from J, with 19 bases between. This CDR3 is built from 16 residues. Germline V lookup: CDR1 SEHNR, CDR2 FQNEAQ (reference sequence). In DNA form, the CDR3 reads TGTGCCAGCGTAGCTCTATTTACCGGTATGAACACTGAAGCTTTCTTT. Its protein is CASVALFTGMNTEAFF.

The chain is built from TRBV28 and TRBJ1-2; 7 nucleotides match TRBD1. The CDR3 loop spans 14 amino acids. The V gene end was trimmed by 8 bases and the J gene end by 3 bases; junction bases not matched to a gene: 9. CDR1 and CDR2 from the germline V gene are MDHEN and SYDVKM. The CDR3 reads CASSITGAHYGYTF. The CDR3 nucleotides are TGTGCCAGCTCCATCACAGGGGCTCACTATGGCTACACCTTC.

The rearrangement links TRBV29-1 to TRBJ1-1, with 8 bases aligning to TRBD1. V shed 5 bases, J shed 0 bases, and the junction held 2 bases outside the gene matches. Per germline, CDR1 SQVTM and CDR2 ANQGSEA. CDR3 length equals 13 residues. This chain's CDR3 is CSVRTGMNTEAFF. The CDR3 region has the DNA TGCAGCGTTCGGACAGGGATGAACACTGAAGCTTTCTTT.

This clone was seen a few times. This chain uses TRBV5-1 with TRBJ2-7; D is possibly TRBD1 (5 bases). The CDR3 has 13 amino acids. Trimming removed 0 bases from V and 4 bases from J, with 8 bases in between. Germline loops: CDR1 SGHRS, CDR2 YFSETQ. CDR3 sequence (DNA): TGCGCCAGCAGCTTGGAAGGGGTGTACGAGCAGTACTTC. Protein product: CASSLEGVYEQYF.

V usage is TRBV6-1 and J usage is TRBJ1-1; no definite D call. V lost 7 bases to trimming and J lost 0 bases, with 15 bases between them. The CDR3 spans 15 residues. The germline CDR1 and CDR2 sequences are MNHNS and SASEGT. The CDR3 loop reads CASITPAGMNTEAFF. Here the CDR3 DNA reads TGTGCCAGCATTACCCCCGCAGGTATGAACACTGAAGCTTTCTTT.

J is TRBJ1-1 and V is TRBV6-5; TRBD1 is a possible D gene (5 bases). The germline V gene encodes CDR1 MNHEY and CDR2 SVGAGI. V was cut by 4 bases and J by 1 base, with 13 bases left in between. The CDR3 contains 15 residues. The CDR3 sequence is CASSSAGLTNTEAFF. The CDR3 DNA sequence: TGTGCCAGCAGTTCCGCGGGACTCACGAACACTGAAGCTTTCTTT.

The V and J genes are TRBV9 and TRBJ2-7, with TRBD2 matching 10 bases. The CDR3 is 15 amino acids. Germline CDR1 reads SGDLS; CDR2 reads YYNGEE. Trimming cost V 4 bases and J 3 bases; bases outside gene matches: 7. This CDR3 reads CASSTLAGVGYEQYF. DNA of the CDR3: TGTGCCAGCAGCACCCTAGCGGGAGTTGGCTACGAGCAGTACTTC.

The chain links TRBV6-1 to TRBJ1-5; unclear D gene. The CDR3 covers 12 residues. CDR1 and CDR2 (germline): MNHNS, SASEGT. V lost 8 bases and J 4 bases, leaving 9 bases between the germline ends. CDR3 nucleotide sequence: TGTGCCAGCTCTATCGGGAATCAGCCCCAGCATTTT. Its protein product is CASSIGNQPQHF.